This is a list of T cell receptor beta chains from one sample in a study of shared clonotypes between healthy human individuals. The data were produced by immunoSEQ multiplex PCR, yet TCRdb's version contains in-frame clones alone and is incomplete. Found here are 500,000 to 550,000 clones, 95% to 97% of them singletons; the top ten hold about 0.06%. The material sequenced was naive CD4+ T cells sorted from blood. The receptors were gathered from a woman aged 25-40 years in good health. Both conserved end residues are part of each CDR3. A D gene is named only where the DNA matches it firmly. Rows give clone size only sometimes, using once, few, many, or a class for an expanded clone.

size	J	D	V	CDR3	DNA
-	TRBJ2-3	TRBD1	TRBV18	CASSADRVRSTDTQYF	TGTGCCAGCTCAGCGGACAGGGTGCGTTCCACAGATACGCAGTATTTT
-	TRBJ2-7	-	TRBV4-1	CASSQESSGIRYEQYF	TGCGCCAGCAGCCAAGAGAGTAGCGGTATAAGATACGAGCAGTACTTC
-	TRBJ2-7	-	TRBV5-5	CASSLGTGSEQYF	TGTGCCAGCAGCTTGGGTACAGGGTCCGAGCAGTACTTC
-	TRBJ2-7	-	TRBV2	CASSDPGGSHYEQYF	TGTGCCAGCAGTGACCCCGGCGGTTCTCACTACGAGCAGTACTTC
-	TRBJ1-2	-	TRBV11-1	CASTKGPGVDLSGYTF	TGTGCCAGCACAAAGGGACCGGGGGTTGATCTCTCTGGCTACACCTTC
-	TRBJ2-7	TRBD1	TRBV28	CASSLAPRTLGQGIVYEQYF	TGTGCCAGCAGTTTAGCCCCGAGGACCCTCGGACAGGGTATCGTCTACGAGCAGTACTTC
-	TRBJ1-4	-	TRBV28	CASSLPDSNEKLFF	TGTGCCAGCAGTTTACCGGACAGCAATGAAAAACTGTTTTTT
-	TRBJ2-1	TRBD1	TRBV6-5	CASRNRDRESRAQFF	TGTGCCAGCAGGAACCGGGACAGGGAAAGTCGCGCGCAGTTCTTC
-	TRBJ2-7	-	TRBV28	CASQGAAQDEQYF	TGTGCCAGTCAGGGAGCGGCCCAGGACGAGCAGTACTTC
-	TRBJ1-1	-	TRBV5-1	CASSLGNSQVNTEAFF	TGCGCCAGCAGCTTGGGCAACTCCCAGGTGAACACTGAAGCTTTCTTT
-	TRBJ2-1	TRBD2	TRBV7-8	CASSLAGREVNNEQFF	TGTGCCAGCAGCTTAGCGGGTCGGGAGGTAAACAATGAGCAGTTCTTC
-	TRBJ1-2	-	TRBV10-3	CAISEGAANYGYTF	TGTGCCATCAGTGAGGGCGCAGCTAACTATGGCTACACCTTC
-	TRBJ2-1	-	TRBV7-9	CASTPTEEQFF	TGTGCCAGCACCCCAACTGAAGAGCAGTTCTTC
once	TRBJ2-7	TRBD2	TRBV29-1	CSVEDVAGGSYEQYF	TGCAGCGTTGAAGATGTAGCGGGAGGCTCCTACGAGCAGTACTTC
-	TRBJ1-2	-	TRBV5-1	CASSTRAGGVYGYTF	TGCGCCAGCAGCACCCGGGCGGGGGGCGTTTATGGCTACACCTTC
few	TRBJ2-7	TRBD2	TRBV28	CASRTSGSYEQYF	TGTGCCAGCAGGACTAGCGGGTCCTACGAGCAGTACTTC
-	TRBJ2-7	TRBD1	TRBV18	CASSPQKTGAEQYF	TGTGCCAGCTCACCACAGAAAACAGGGGCCGAGCAGTACTTC
-	TRBJ1-1	-	TRBV6-1	CASSESDSLPWAFF	TGTGCCAGCAGTGAAAGCGATTCGCTACCTTGGGCTTTCTTT
-	TRBJ1-1	-	TRBV5-4	CASSPPRGSNTEAFF	TGTGCCAGCAGCCCCCCAAGGGGTTCAAACACTGAAGCTTTCTTT
-	TRBJ2-1	-	TRBV6-5	CASSSGGLPREFF	TGTGCCAGCAGTTCCGGGGGACTCCCGAGGGAGTTCTTC